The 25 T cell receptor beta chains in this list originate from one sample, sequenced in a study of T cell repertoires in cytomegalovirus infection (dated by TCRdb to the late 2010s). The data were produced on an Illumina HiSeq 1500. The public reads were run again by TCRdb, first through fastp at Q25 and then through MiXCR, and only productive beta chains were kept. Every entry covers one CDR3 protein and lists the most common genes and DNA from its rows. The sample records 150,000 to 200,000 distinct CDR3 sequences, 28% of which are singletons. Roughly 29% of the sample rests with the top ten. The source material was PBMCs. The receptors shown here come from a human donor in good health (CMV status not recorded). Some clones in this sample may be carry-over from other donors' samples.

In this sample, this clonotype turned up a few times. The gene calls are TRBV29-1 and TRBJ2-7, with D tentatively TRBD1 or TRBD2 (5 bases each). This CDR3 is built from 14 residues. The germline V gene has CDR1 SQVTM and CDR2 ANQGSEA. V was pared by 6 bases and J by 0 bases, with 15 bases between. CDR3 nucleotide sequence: TGCAGCGTCCTCGGGACCGATAGCTCCTACGAGCAGTACTTC. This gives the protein CSVLGTDSSYEQYF.

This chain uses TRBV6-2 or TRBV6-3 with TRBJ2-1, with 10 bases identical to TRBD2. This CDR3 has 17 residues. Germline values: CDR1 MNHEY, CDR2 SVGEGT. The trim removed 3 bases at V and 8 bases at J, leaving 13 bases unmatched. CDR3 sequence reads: CASSYPRAGGPRHEQFF. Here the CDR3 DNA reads TGTGCCAGCAGTTATCCCAGAGCGGGGGGGCCTCGCCATGAGCAGTTCTTC.

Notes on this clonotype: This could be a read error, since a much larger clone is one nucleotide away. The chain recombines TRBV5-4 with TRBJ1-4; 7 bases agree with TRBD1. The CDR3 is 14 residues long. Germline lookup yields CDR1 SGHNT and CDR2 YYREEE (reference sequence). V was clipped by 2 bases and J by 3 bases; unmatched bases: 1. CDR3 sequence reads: CASSFGTANEKLFF. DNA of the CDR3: TGTGCCAGCAGCTTCGGGACAGCTAATGAAAAACTGTTTTTT.

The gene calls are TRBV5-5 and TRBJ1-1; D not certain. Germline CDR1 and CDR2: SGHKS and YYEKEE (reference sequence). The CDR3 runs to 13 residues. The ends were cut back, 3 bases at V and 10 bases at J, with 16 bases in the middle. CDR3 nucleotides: TGTGCCAGCAGCTACCTAGCCGGGCGCGGAGCTTTCTTT. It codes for CASSYLAGRGAFF.

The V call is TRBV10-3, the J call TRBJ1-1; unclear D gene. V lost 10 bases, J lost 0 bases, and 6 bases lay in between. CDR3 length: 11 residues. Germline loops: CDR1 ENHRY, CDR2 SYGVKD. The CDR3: CATSMNTEAFF. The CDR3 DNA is TGTGCCACCTCGATGAACACTGAAGCTTTCTTT.

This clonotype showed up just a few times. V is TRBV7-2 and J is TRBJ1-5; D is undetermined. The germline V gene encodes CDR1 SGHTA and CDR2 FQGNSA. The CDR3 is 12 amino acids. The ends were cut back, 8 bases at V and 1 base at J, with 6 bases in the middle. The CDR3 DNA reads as TGTGCCAGCGGGGAGAGCAATCAGCCCCAGCATTTT. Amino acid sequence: CASGESNQPQHF.

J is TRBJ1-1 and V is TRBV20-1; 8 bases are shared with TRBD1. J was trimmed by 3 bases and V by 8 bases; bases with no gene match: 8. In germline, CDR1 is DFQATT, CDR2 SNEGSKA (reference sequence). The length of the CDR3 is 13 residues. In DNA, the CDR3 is TGCAGTCAATCAGGGGGCTGGGACACTGAAGCTTTCTTT. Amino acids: CSQSGGWDTEAFF.

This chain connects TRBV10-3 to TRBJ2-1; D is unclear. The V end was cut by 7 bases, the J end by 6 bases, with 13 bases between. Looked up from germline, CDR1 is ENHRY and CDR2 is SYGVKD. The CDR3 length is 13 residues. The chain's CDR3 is CAIMRSGSNEQFF. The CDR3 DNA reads TGTGCCATCATGAGATCTGGGTCCAATGAGCAGTTCTTC.

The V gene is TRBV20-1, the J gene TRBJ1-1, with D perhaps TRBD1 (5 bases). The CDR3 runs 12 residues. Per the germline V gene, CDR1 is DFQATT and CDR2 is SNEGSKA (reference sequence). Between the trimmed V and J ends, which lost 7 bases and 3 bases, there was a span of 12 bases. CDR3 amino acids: CSVGGRDTEAFF. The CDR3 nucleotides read TGCAGTGTTGGGGGTCGGGACACTGAAGCTTTCTTT.

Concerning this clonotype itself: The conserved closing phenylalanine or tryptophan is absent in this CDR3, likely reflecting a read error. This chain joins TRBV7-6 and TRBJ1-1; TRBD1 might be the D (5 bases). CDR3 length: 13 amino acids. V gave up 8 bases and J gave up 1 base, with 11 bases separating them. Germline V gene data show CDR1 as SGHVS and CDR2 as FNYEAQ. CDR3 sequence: CASGKGPNTEAFL. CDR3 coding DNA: TGTGCCAGCGGGAAGGGGCCGAACACTGAAGCTTTCCTT.

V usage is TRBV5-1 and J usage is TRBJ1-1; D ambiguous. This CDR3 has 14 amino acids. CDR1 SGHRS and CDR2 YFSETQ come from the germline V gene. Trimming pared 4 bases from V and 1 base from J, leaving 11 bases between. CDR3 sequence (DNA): TGCGCCAGCAGCCTAAGTCCCACGAACACTGAAGCTTTCTTT. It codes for CASSLSPTNTEAFF.

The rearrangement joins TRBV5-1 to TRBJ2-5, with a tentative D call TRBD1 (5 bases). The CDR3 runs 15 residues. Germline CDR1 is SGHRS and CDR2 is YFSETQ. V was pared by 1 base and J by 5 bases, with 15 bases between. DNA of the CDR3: TGCGCCAGCAGCTTGACGACAGACCTGGGGGAGACCCAGTACTTC. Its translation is CASSLTTDLGETQYF. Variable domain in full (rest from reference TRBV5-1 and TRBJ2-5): KAGVTQTPRYLIKTRGQQVTLSCSPISGHRSVSWYQQTPGQGLQFLFEYFSETQRNKGNFPGRFSGRQFSNSRSEMNVSTLELGDSALYLCASSLTTDLGETQYFGPGTRLLVL.

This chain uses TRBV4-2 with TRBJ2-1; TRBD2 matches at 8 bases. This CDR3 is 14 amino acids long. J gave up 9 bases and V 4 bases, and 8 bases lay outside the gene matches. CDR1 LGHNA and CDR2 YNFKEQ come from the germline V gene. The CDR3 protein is CASSLGLAGAEQFF. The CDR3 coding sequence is TGTGCCAGCAGCCTTGGACTAGCCGGGGCTGAGCAGTTCTTC.

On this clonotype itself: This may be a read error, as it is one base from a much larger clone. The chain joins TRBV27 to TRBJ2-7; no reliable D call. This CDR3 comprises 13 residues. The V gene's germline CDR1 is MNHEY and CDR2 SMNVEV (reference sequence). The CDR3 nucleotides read TGTGCCAGCACTTTAAGCAGATCCTACGAGCAGTACTTC. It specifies CASTLSRSYEQYF.

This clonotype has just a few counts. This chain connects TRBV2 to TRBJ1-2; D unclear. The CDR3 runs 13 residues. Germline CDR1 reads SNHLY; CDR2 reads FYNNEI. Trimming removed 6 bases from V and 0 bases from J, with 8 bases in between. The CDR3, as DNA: TGTGCCAGCAGAACTGAAGCTAACTATGGCTACACCTTC. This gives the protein CASRTEANYGYTF.

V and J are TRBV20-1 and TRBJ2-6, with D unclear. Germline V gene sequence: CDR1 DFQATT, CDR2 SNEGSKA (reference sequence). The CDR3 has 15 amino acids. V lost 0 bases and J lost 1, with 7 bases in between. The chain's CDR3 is CSARDRRSGANVLTF. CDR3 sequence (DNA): TGCAGTGCTAGAGATCGACGATCTGGGGCCAACGTCCTGACTTTC.

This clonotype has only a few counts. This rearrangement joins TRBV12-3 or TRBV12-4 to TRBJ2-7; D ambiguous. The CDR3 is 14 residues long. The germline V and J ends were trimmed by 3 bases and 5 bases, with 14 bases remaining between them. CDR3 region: CASSLIGPQDEQYF. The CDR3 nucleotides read TGTGCCAGCAGTTTGATCGGGCCCCAGGACGAGCAGTACTTC.

CDR3 in amino acids: CASSRGTAEGEQYF. The DNA for the CDR3 is TGTGCCAGCAGTCGAGGGACAGCCGAGGGAGAGCAGTACTTC. The chain employs TRBV27 and TRBJ2-7; 7 positions match TRBD1. V lost 5 bases, J lost 7 bases, and 11 bases stayed unmatched. The CDR3 consists of 14 residues. Germline lookup yields CDR1 MNHEY and CDR2 SMNVEV (reference sequence).

The CDR3 DNA is TGCGCCAGCAGCTTGGGACAGCTCTCTGGAAACACCATATATTTT. Translation gives CASSLGQLSGNTIYF. The chain has TRBV5-1 and TRBJ1-3; D possibly corresponds to TRBD1 (5 bases). The CDR3 spans 15 residues. Germline CDR1 is SGHRS and CDR2 is YFSETQ. V dropped 0 bases and J dropped 0 bases, with 7 bases sitting between them.

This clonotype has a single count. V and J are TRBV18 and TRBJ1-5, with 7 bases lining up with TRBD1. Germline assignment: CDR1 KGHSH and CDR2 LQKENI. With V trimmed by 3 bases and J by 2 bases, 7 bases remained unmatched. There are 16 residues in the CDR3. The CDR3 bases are TGTGCCAGCTCACCGGCAGGGGGTGGGGGCAATCAGCCCCAGCATTTT. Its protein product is CASSPAGGGGNQPQHF.

CDR3 DNA: TGCAGTGCGAGTCGAACAGGGGGCATCGGCTACACCTTC. It specifies CSASRTGGIGYTF. V usage is TRBV20-1 and J usage is TRBJ1-2, with 9 positions matching TRBD1. CDR3 length: 13 amino acids. V lost 6 bases to trimming and J lost 8 bases; unmatched junction nucleotides: 10. Germline V lookup: CDR1 DFQATT, CDR2 SNEGSKA (reference sequence).

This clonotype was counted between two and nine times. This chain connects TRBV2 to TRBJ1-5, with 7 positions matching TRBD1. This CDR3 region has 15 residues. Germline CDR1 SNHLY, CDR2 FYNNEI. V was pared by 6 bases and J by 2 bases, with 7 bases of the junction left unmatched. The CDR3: CASRDRTGGNQPQHF. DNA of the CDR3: TGTGCCAGCAGGGACAGGACAGGAGGCAATCAGCCCCAGCATTTT. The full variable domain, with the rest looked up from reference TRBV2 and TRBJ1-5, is EPEVTQTPSHQVTQMGQEVILRCVPISNHLYFYWYRQILGQKVEFLVSFYNNEISEKSEIFDDQFSVERPDGSNFTLKIRSTKLEDSAMYFCASRDRTGGNQPQHFGDGTRLSIL.

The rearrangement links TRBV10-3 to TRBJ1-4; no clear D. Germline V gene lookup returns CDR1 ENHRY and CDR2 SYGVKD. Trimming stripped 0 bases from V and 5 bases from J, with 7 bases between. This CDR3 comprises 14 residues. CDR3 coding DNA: TGTGCCATCAGTGAGTCAAGTTCCAATGAAAAACTGTTTTTT. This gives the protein CAISESSSNEKLFF.

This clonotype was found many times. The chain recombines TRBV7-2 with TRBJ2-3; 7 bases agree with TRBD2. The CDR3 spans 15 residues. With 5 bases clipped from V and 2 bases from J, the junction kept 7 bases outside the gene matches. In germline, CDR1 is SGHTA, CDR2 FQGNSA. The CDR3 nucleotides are TGTGCCAGCAGCGGGGGGGACTATTCCACAGATACGCAGTATTTT. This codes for CASSGGDYSTDTQYF.

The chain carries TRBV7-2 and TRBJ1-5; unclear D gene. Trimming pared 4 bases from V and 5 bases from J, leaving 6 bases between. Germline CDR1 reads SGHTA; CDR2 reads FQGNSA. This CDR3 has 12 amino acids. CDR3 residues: CASSSIDQPQHF. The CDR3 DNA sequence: TGTGCCAGCAGCTCGATAGATCAGCCCCAGCATTTT.